A selection of T cell receptor beta chains follows, all from one sample in a study of cytomegalovirus exposure and HLA in healthy donors. This table comes from immunoSEQ multiplex PCR, and its TCRdb copy is limited to in-frame clones, with some not included. The sample carries about 190,000 clones, around three quarters recorded once. The specimen sequenced was PBMCs. The receptors stem from a woman aged 25 to 39 in good health and CMV-seropositive. CDR3s include the opening cysteine and the closing phenylalanine or tryptophan. D genes are given only for firm matches. The size entry is marked missing in some rows and otherwise reads once, few, many or a size class.

TRBV28	TRBJ1-5	.	.	TGTGCCAGCAGTTTAGCCAGGCCCGAGTTGAGCAATCAGCCCCAGCATTTT	CASSLARPELSNQPQHF
TRBV5-1	TRBJ1-1	.	few	TGCGCCAGCAGCTTCCACGCAGGAGGAGCGACTGAAGCTTTCTTT	CASSFHAGGATEAFF
TRBV10-3	TRBJ1-2	.	.	TGTGCCATCAGTGAGCAGAACAGGGCTAACTATGGCTACACCTTC	CAISEQNRANYGYTF
TRBV7-2	TRBJ2-1	TRBD2	.	TGTGCCAGCAGCTTAGGGCTAGCGGCATACAATGAGCAGTTCTTC	CASSLGLAAYNEQFF
TRBV9	TRBJ2-7	TRBD2	.	TGTGCCAGCAGCCTGGGTGGGACTAGCGGGAAGAAGTACCCCTACGAGCAGTACTTC	CASSLGGTSGKKYPYEQYF
TRBV5-4	TRBJ1-6	.	.	TGTGCCAGCAGCTTGTCAGGGCTCAACTCACCCCTCCACTTT	CASSLSGLNSPLHF
TRBV4-2	TRBJ2-3	TRBD2	.	TGTGCCAGCAGCCAAGATCCCCGGACTAGCGGGGGGGTGGGGGATACGCAGTATTTT	CASSQDPRTSGGVGDTQYF
TRBV27	TRBJ2-6	.	few	TGTGCCAGCAGTTTATACTCGGGTTCTGGGGCCAACGTCCTGACTTTC	CASSLYSGSGANVLTF
TRBV15	TRBJ2-1	TRBD1	.	TGTGCCACCAGGGAACAGGGGCAGTACAATGAGCAGTTCTTC	CATREQGQYNEQFF
TRBV30	TRBJ1-1	.	.	TGTGCCTGCGAAGGGGGAGATACTGAAGCTTTCTTT	CACEGGDTEAFF
TRBV4-3	TRBJ2-3	TRBD2	.	TGCGCCAGCAGCCCAGTGGGGGGGGACACAGATACGCAGTATTTT	CASSPVGGDTDTQYF
TRBV4-1	TRBJ1-4	.	few	TGCGCCAGCAGCCAAGAAGCGTCAGGGGTTGAAAAACTGTTTTTT	CASSQEASGVEKLFF
TRBV2	TRBJ1-2	.	few	TGTGCCAGCATCGAAATAGTTGGCTACACCTTC	CASIEIVGYTF
TRBV7-8	TRBJ2-1	TRBD2	.	TGTGCCAGCAGCTTAGCGGGACTAGCGCGAGAGCAGTTCTTC	CASSLAGLAREQFF
TRBV5-1	TRBJ2-5	.	.	TGCGCCAGCAGCTTGGGGGCAGAGACCCAGTACTTC	CASSLGAETQYF
TRBV19	TRBJ1-2	.	.	TGTGCCAGTAGAAAACTTTCGGACAGCCTCTATGGCTACACCTTC	CASRKLSDSLYGYTF
TRBV7-7	TRBJ2-7	TRBD2	.	TGTGCTAGCAGCCCCCTGCGGGGAGGGCCCCACGAGCAGTACTTC	CASSPLRGGPHEQYF
TRBV5-4	TRBJ1-1	TRBD1	once	TGTGCCAGCACCCGAAGCCCGGGACAGGGTGGCACTGAAGCTTTCTTT	CASTRSPGQGGTEAFF
TRBV27	TRBJ1-2	TRBD1	.	TGTGCCAGCAGTACCACAGGGGGCGGGTTGGATGGCTACACCTTC	CASSTTGGGLDGYTF
TRBV11-1	TRBJ2-6	TRBD2	.	TGTGCCAGCAGCCCACACATACTAGCGGCAGCAGCCAACGTCCTGACTTTC	CASSPHILAAAANVLTF
TRBV5-6	TRBJ1-2	.	.	TGTGCCAGCAGCTTGGGCGGGGGCTACACCTTC	CASSLGGGYTF
TRBV18	TRBJ2-2	.	.	TGTGCCAGCTCACCACCGGTCAGCACCGGGGAGCTGTTTTTT	CASSPPVSTGELFF
TRBV7-9	TRBJ2-6	TRBD1	.	TGTTCCAGCAGCTCACTCTGGACAGGGCAACCTGGGGCCAACGTCCTGACTTTC	CSSSSLWTGQPGANVLTF
TRBV29-1	TRBJ2-7	.	.	TGCAGCGTTGAAGATATTAATCCCTCCGCTCGCGGCGAGCAGTACTTC	CSVEDINPSARGEQYF
TRBV5-1	TRBJ2-1	TRBD2	few	TGCGCCAGCAGCCTGACTAGCGGGAGGGCCTTGGCACCTTACAATGAGCAGTTCTTC	CASSLTSGRALAPYNEQFF
TRBV27	TRBJ2-1	.	once	TGTGCCAGCAGTTTAATTAGGGGGGGGTCCTACAATGAGCAGTTCTTC	CASSLIRGGSYNEQFF
TRBV5-1	TRBJ2-3	TRBD1	.	TGCGCCAGCAGCCCCGGGACAGAACCCTACACAGATACGCAGTATTTT	CASSPGTEPYTDTQYF
TRBV10-3	TRBJ2-5	TRBD2	.	TGTGCCATCAGAGAGCGGGAGGTAGGGGAGACCCAGTACTTC	CAIREREVGETQYF
TRBV19	TRBJ1-4	.	.	TGTGCCAGTAGTCGGGGTCGGGAGGAAAAACTGTTTTTT	CASSRGREEKLFF
TRBV6-1	TRBJ1-1	TRBD1	.	TGTGCCAGCAGTCCGGGACAGGGACGAACTGAAGCTTTCTTT	CASSPGQGRTEAFF
TRBV7-3	TRBJ2-7	TRBD2	once	TGTGCCAGCAGCCAAGGACTAGCGGGCCTCGGCTACGAGCAGTACTTC	CASSQGLAGLGYEQYF
TRBV30	TRBJ2-5	TRBD1	.	TGTGCCTGGAGTGTCCCCTCTACAGGGGGAGGAGGGGAGACCCAGTACTTC	CAWSVPSTGGGGETQYF
TRBV11-2	TRBJ2-3	TRBD2	.	TGTGCCAGCAGCTTCCTAACTAGCGGGTCCACAGATACGCAGTATTTT	CASSFLTSGSTDTQYF
TRBV7-9	TRBJ2-1	TRBD1	.	TGTGCCAGCAGCCCTGACAGGGGACGGGACAATGAGCAGTTCTTC	CASSPDRGRDNEQFF
TRBV27	TRBJ2-7	TRBD2	.	TGTGCCAGCAGTTTATCCCGCGGGAGGGAGCAGTACTTC	CASSLSRGREQYF
TRBV14	TRBJ1-1	TRBD1	.	TGTGCCAGCAGCCAACTCACAGGGGTCGATACTACTGAAGCTTTCTTT	CASSQLTGVDTTEAFF
TRBV15	TRBJ2-3	TRBD2	.	TGTGCCACCAGCAGAGATCGAGCGGGGGGGGACTGGTTGGATACGCAGTATTTT	CATSRDRAGGDWLDTQYF
TRBV10-3	TRBJ1-1	TRBD1	.	TGTGCCATCAGCGTGGGACAGGGGGACACTGAAGCTTTCTTT	CAISVGQGDTEAFF
TRBV10-3	TRBJ1-3	.	.	TGTGCCATCAGTGAGTCCCAGGGGAGCTCTGGAAACACCATATATTTT	CAISESQGSSGNTIYF
TRBV4-3	TRBJ1-5	.	.	TGCGCCAGCAGCCAAGAAATCGGGGAGCCCCAGCATTTT	CASSQEIGEPQHF
TRBV28	TRBJ1-4	.	.	TGTGCCAGCAGTTCTGGGGGCCTCAATAATGAAAAACTGTTTTTT	CASSSGGLNNEKLFF
TRBV7-8	TRBJ2-2	.	.	TGTGCCAGCAGCTTAGCCGCAGGAATATTTATAAACACCGGGGAGCTGTTTTTT	CASSLAAGIFINTGELFF
TRBV28	TRBJ1-4	.	.	TGTGCCAGCAGTTTATATGAAACGAGGGTAGAGGGAAAACTGTTTTTT	CASSLYETRVEGKLFF
TRBV7-2	TRBJ2-2	.	.	TGTGCCAGCAGCTTGGGGGGACTTAACACCGGGGAGCTGTTTTTT	CASSLGGLNTGELFF
TRBV6-1	TRBJ1-2	.	.	TGTGCCAGCAGTGAGGACTGGGAGGTTTCAAGAGGCTACACCTTC	CASSEDWEVSRGYTF
TRBV4-2	TRBJ2-7	TRBD2	.	TGTGCCAGCAGCCGGGGACTAGCGGGAGACTACGAGCAGTACTTC	CASSRGLAGDYEQYF
TRBV27	TRBJ2-5	.	once	TGTGCCAGCAGTTTTTCCCCCCCCCGGCTAGGGGAACAAGAGACCCAGTACTTC	CASSFSPPRLGEQETQYF
TRBV4-1	TRBJ2-1	TRBD2	.	TGCGCCAGCAGCCAAGCGGAGCGGGAGACTGGTGAGCAGTTCTTC	CASSQAERETGEQFF
TRBV29-1	TRBJ2-7	TRBD2	once	TGCAGCGCGACCGGGACTAGCGGGAACGAGCAGTACTTC	CSATGTSGNEQYF
TRBV29-1	TRBJ2-7	TRBD2	.	TGCAGCGTGGAGGGGACTAGCGGGAGTAGGAACGAGCAGTACTTC	CSVEGTSGSRNEQYF